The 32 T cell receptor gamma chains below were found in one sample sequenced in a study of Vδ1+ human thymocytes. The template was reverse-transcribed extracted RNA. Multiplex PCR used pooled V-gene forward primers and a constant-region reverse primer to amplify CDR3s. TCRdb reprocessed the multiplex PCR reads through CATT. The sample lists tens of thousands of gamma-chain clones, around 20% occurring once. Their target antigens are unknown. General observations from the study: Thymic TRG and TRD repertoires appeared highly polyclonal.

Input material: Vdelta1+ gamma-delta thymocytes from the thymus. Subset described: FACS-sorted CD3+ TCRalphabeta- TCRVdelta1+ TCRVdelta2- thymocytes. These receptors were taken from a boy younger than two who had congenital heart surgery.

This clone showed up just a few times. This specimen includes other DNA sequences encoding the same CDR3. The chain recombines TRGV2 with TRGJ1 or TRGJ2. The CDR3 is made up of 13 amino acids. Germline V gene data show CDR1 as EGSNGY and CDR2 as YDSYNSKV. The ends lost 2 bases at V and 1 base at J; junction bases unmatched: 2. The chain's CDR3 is CATWDANYYKKLF. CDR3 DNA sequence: TGTGCCACCTGGGACGCCAATTATTATAAGAAACTCTTT.

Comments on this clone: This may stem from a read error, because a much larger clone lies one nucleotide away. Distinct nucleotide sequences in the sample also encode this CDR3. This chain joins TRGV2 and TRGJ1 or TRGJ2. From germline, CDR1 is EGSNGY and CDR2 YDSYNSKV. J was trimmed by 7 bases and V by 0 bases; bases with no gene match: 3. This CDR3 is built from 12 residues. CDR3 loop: CATWDGPYKKLF. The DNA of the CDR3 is TGTGCCACCTGGGACGGGCCATATAAGAAACTCTTT.

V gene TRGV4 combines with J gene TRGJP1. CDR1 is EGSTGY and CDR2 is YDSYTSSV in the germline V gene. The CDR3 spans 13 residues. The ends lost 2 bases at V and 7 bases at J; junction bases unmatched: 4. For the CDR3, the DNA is TGTGCCACCTGGGATGATGGTGGTTGGTTCAAGATATTT. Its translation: CATWDDGGWFKIF.

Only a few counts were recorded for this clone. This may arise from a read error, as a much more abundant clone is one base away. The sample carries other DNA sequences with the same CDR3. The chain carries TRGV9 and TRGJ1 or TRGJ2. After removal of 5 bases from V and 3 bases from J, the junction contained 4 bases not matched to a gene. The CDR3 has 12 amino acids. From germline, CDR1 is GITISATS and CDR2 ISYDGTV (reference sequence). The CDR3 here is CALWAGYYKKLF. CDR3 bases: TGTGCCTTGTGGGCGGGTTATTATAAGAAACTCTTT.

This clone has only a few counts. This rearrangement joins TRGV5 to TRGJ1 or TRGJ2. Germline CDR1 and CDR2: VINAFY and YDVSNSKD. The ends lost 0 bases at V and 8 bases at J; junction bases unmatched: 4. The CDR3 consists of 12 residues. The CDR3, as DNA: TGTGCCACCTGGGACAGGCAAGATAAGAAACTCTTT. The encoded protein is CATWDRQDKKLF.

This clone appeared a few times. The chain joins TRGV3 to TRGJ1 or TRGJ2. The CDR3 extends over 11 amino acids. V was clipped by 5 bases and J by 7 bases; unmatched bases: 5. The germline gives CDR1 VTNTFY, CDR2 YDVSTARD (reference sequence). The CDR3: CATWGHYKKLF. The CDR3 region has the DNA TGTGCCACCTGGGGACACTATAAGAAACTCTTT.

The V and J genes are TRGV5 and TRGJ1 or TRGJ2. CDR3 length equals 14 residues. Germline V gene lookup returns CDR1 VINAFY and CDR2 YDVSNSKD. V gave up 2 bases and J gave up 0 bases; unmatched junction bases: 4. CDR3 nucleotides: TGTGCCACCTGGGACACGGAGAATTATTATAAGAAACTCTTT. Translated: CATWDTENYYKKLF.

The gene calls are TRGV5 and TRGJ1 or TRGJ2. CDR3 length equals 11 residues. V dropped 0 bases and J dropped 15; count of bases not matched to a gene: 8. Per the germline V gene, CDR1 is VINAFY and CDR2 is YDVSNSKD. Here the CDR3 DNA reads TGTGCCACCTGGGACAGGCCGGGATTACTCTTT. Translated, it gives CATWDRPGLLF.

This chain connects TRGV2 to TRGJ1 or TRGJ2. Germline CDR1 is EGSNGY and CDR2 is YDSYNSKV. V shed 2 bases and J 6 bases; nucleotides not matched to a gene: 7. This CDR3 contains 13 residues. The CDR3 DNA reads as TGTGCCACCTGGGACGAAGACCGTTATAAGAAACTCTTT. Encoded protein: CATWDEDRYKKLF.

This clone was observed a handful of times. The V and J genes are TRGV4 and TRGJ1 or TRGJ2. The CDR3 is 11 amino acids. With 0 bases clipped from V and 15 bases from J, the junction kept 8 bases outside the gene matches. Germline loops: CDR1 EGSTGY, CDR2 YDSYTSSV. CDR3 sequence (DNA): TGTGCCACCTGGGATGGGTGTCAGAGACTCTTT. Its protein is CATWDGCQRLF.

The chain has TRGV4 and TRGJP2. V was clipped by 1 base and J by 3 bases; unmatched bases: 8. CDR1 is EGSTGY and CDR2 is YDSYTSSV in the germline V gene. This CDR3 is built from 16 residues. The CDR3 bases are TGTGCCACCTGGGATGGCCGGGAGCGTAGTGATTGGATCAAGACGTTT. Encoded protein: CATWDGRERSDWIKTF.

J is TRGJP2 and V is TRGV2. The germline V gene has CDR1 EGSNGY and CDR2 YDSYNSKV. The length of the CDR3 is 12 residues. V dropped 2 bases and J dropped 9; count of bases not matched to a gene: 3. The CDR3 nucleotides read TGTGCCACCTGGGACGTGTATTGGATCAAGACGTTT. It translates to CATWDVYWIKTF.

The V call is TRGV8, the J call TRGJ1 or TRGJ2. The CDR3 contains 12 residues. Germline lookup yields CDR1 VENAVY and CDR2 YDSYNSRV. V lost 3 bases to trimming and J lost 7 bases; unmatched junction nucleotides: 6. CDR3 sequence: CATWDYVYKKLF. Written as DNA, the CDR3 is TGTGCCACCTGGGATTATGTCTATAAGAAACTCTTT.

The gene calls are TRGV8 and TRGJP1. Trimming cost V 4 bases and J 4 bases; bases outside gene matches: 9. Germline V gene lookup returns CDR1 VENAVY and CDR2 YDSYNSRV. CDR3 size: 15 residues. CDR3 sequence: CATWERIGTGWFKIF. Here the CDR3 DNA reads TGTGCCACCTGGGAAAGAATTGGCACTGGTTGGTTCAAGATATTT.

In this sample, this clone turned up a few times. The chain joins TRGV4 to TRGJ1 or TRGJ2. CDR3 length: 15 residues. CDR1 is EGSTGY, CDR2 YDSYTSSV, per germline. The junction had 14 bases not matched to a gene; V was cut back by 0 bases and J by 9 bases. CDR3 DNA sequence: TGTGCCACCTGGGATGGGCCGATTGAGGAGTGTAAGAAACTCTTT. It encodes CATWDGPIEECKKLF.

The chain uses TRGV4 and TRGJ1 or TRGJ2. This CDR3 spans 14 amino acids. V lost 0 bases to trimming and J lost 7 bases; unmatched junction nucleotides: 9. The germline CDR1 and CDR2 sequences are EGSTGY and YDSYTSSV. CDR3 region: CATWDGGDEYKKLF. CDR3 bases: TGTGCCACCTGGGATGGGGGGGATGAGTATAAGAAACTCTTT.

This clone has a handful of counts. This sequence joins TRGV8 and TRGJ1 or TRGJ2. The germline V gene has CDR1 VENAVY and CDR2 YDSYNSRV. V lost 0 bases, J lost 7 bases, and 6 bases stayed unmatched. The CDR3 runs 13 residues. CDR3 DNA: TGTGCCACCTGGGATAGGGGAAGATATAAGAAACTCTTT. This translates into CATWDRGRYKKLF.

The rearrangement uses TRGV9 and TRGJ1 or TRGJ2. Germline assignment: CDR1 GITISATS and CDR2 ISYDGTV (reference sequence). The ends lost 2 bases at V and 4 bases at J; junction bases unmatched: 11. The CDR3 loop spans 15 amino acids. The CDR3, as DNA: TGTGCCTTGTGGGAGGCATGCAGGGGGTATTATAAGAAACTCTTT. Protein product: CALWEACRGYYKKLF.

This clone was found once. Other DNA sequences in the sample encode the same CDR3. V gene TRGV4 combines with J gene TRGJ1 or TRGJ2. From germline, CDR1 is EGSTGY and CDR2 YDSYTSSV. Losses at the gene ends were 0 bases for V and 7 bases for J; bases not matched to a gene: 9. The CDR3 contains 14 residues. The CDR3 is CATWDGPPSYKKLF. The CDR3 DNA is TGTGCCACCTGGGATGGGCCTCCCAGCTATAAGAAACTCTTT.

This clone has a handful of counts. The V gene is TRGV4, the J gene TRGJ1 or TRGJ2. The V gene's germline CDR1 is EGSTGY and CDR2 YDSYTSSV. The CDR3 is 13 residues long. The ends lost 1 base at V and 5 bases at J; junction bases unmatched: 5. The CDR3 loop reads CATWDGHDYKKLF. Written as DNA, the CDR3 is TGTGCCACCTGGGATGGACATGATTATAAGAAACTCTTT.

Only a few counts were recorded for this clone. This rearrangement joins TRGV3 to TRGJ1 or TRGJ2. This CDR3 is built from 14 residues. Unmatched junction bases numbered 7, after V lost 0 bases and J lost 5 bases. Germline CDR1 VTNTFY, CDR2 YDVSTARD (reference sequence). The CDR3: CATWDRPMDYKKLF. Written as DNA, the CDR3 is TGTGCCACCTGGGACAGGCCCATGGATTATAAGAAACTCTTT.

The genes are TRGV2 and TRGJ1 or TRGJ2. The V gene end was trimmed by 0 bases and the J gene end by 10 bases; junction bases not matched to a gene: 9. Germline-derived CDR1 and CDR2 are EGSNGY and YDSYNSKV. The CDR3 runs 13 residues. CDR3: CATWDGLSVKKLF. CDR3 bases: TGTGCCACCTGGGACGGGCTGAGTGTAAAGAAACTCTTT.

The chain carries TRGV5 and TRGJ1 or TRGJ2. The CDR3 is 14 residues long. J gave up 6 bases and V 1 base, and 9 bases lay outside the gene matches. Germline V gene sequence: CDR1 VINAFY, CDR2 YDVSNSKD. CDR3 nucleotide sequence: TGTGCCACCTGGGACAGTAGGCCGGGTTATAAGAAACTCTTT. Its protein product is CATWDSRPGYKKLF.

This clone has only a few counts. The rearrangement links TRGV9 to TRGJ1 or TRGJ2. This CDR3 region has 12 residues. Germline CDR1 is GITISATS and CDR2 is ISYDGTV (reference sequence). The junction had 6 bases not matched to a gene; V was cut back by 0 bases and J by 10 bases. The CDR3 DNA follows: TGTGCCTTGTGGGAGGTGGTTCCGAAGAAACTCTTT. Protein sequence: CALWEVVPKKLF.

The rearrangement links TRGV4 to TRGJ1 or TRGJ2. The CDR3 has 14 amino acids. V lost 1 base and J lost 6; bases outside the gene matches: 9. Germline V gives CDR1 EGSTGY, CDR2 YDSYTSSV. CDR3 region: CATWDGQLGYKKLF. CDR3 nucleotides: TGTGCCACCTGGGATGGCCAGCTAGGTTATAAGAAACTCTTT.

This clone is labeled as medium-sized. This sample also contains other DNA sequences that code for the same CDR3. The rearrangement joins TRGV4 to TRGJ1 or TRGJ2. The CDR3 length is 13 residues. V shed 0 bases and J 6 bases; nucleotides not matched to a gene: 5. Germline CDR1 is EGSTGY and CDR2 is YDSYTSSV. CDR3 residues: CATWDGPGYKKLF. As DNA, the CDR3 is TGTGCCACCTGGGATGGGCCCGGTTATAAGAAACTCTTT.

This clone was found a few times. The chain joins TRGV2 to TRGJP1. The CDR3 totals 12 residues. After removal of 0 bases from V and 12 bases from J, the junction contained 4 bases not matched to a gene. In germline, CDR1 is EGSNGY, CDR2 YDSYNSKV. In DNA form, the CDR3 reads TGTGCCACCTGGGACGGGCTAGGGTTCAAGATATTT. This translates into CATWDGLGFKIF.

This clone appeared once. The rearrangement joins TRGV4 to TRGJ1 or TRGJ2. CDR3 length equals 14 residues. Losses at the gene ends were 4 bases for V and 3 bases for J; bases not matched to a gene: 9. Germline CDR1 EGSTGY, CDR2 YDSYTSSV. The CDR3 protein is CATWELGGYYKKLF. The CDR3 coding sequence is TGTGCCACCTGGGAACTAGGGGGTTATTATAAGAAACTCTTT.

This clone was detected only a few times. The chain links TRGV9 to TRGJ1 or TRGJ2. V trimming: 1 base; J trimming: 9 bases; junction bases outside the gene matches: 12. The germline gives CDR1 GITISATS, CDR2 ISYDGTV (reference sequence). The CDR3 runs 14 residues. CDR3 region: CALWEVNVRPKKLF. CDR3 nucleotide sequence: TGTGCCTTGTGGGAGGTCAATGTAAGGCCTAAGAAACTCTTT.

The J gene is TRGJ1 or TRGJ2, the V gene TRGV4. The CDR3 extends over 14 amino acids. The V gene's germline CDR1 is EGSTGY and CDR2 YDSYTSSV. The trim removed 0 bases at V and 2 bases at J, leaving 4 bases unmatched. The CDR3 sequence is CATWDGNYYYKKLF. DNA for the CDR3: TGTGCCACCTGGGATGGGAACTATTATTATAAGAAACTCTTT.

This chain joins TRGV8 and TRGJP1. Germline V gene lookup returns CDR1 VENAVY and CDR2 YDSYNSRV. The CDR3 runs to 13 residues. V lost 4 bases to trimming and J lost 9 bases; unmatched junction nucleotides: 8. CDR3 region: CATWEAPSWFKIF. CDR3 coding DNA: TGTGCCACCTGGGAGGCTCCCAGTTGGTTCAAGATATTT.

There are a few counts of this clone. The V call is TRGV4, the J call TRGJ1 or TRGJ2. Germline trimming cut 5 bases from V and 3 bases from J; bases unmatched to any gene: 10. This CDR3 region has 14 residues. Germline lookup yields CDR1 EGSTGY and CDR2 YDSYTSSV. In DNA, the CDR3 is TGTGCCACCTGGGTCGCGTGGCCTTATTATAAGAAACTCTTT. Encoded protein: CATWVAWPYYKKLF.